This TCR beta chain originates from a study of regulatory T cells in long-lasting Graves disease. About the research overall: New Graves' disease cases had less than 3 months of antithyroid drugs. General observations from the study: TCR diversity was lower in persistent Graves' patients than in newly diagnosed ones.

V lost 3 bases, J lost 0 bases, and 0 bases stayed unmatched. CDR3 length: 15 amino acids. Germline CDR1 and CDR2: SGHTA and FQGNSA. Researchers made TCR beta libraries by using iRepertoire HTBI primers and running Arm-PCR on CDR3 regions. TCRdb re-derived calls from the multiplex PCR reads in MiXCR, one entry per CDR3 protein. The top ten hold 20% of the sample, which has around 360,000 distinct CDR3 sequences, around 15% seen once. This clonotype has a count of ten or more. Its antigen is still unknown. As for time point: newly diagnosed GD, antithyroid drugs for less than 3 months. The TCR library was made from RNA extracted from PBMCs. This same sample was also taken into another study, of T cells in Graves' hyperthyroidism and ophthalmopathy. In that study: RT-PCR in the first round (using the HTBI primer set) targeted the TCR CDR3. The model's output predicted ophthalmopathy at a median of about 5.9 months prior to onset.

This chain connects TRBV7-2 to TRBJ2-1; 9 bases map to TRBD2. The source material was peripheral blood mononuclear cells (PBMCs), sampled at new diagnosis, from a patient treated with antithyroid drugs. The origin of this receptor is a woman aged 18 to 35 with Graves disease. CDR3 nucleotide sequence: TGTGCCAGCAGCTTTAGCGGGGGCTCCTACAATGAGCAGTTCTTC. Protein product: CASSFSGGSYNEQFF.